A single sample is the source of the 32 T cell receptor beta chains below, sequenced in a study of shared clonotypes between healthy human individuals. TCRdb's table, derived via immunoSEQ multiplex PCR, lists solely in-frame clones and lacks some. The table includes 400,000 to 500,000 clones, 76% detected once. The specimen sequenced was PBMCs. All receptors come from a woman aged 35 to 49 in good health. Some clones in this sample may be carry-over from other donors' samples.

This clone was counted a single time. This chain links TRBV6-1 with TRBJ2-1; 8 bases match TRBD1. The CDR3 sequence is 16 residues long. Germline V gene lookup returns CDR1 MNHNS and CDR2 SASEGT. V lost 2 bases and J lost 3; bases outside the gene matches: 6. CDR3 loop: CASSETFGQGYNEQFF. CDR3 nucleotide sequence: TGTGCCAGCAGTGAAACCTTCGGACAGGGCTACAATGAGCAGTTCTTC.

J is TRBJ2-7 and V is TRBV7-9; D not certain. The germline V gene encodes CDR1 SEHNR and CDR2 FQNEAQ (reference sequence). V lost 2 bases and J lost 4, with 6 bases in between. This CDR3 comprises 12 residues. CDR3 region: CASSLLLYEQYF. The CDR3 DNA is TGTGCCAGCAGCTTATTACTATACGAGCAGTACTTC.

The chain joins TRBV6-1 to TRBJ2-7; 9 bases fit TRBD1. The CDR3 spans 14 residues. V shed 4 bases and J 5 bases; nucleotides not matched to a gene: 6. CDR1 is MNHNS and CDR2 is SASEGT in the germline V gene. The CDR3 coding sequence is TGTGCCAGCAGTGGAAGGACAGGGGACGACGAGCAGTACTTC. This encodes CASSGRTGDDEQYF.

The chain carries TRBV6-5 and TRBJ1-1, with D unclear. This CDR3 has 14 amino acids. The germline V gene has CDR1 MNHEY and CDR2 SVGAGI. Trimming took 5 bases from V and 1 from J, leaving 11 bases between them. Here the CDR3 reads CASSIRGRNTEAFF. In nucleotides, the CDR3 is TGTGCCAGCAGTATCCGAGGGCGGAACACTGAAGCTTTCTTT.

The genes are TRBV11-2 and TRBJ1-2, with unresolved D. V lost 5 bases to trimming and J lost 8 bases, with 12 bases between them. This CDR3 contains 12 residues. Looked up from germline, CDR1 is SGHAT and CDR2 is FQNNGV. In DNA form, the CDR3 reads TGTGCCAGCAGCCCCGATGGGAGAGGCTACACCTTC. Its protein is CASSPDGRGYTF.

The chain joins TRBV11-2 to TRBJ2-3; the D gene is possibly TRBD2 (7 bases). Germline-derived CDR1 and CDR2 are SGHAT and FQNNGV. The CDR3 runs 15 residues. V was shortened by 1 base and J by 4 bases, with 12 bases between the two germline ends. CDR3 bases: TGTGCCAGCAGCTTAGTCGGAGGGGGGGCAGATACGCAGTATTTT. This gives the protein CASSLVGGGADTQYF.

The chain couples TRBV7-6 to TRBJ1-1; D gene ambiguous. Trimming removed 0 bases at V and 4 bases at J, with 15 bases between. There are 16 residues in the CDR3. The V gene's germline CDR1 is SGHVS and CDR2 FNYEAQ. This CDR3 reads CASSLARSRGSTEAFF. Here the CDR3 DNA reads TGTGCCAGCAGCTTAGCTAGGTCTCGCGGTTCCACTGAAGCTTTCTTT.

The rearrangement uses TRBV18 and TRBJ2-5, with TRBD1 as a possible D gene (5 bases). The V end lost 4 bases, the J end lost 5 bases, and 17 bases lay between the germline ends. The CDR3 contains 15 residues. Germline CDR1 KGHSH, CDR2 LQKENI. CDR3 DNA sequence: TGTGCCAGCTCACGAGCCGACAGCCTTGGGGAGACCCAGTACTTC. The encoded protein is CASSRADSLGETQYF.

The J gene is TRBJ2-1, the V gene TRBV6-4; the D is unclear. Trimming left V 6 bases short and J 4 bases short, with 16 bases between. The length of the CDR3 is 15 residues. Germline CDR1 and CDR2: MRHNA and SNTAGT. CDR3 residues: CASSPAAFPYNEQFF. The CDR3 DNA is TGTGCCAGCAGCCCGGCGGCTTTTCCTTACAATGAGCAGTTCTTC.

Written as DNA, the CDR3 is TGCGCCAGCAGCTTGGTGGGGGACAGGGGAAACACCATATATTTT. It yields the protein CASSLVGDRGNTIYF. The chain links TRBV5-1 to TRBJ1-3; 8 nucleotides align to TRBD1. CDR1 is SGHRS and CDR2 is YFSETQ in the germline V gene. J was trimmed by 4 bases and V by 0 bases; bases with no gene match: 3. The CDR3 length is 15 residues.

The count of this clone is one. The J gene is TRBJ2-5, the V gene TRBV11-2; the match to TRBD2 covers 9 bases. V lost 5 bases, J lost 1 base, and 5 bases stayed unmatched. In germline, CDR1 is SGHAT, CDR2 FQNNGV. This CDR3 comprises 15 residues. The CDR3 reads CASSPASGIQETQYF. The DNA for the CDR3 is TGTGCCAGCAGCCCTGCTAGCGGGATCCAAGAGACCCAGTACTTC.

V and J are TRBV7-3 and TRBJ2-5, with TRBD1 as a possible D gene (7 bases). Near its end, the DNA agrees better with TRBJ2-7, so the J call may be wrong. This CDR3 comprises 14 residues. In germline, CDR1 is SGHTA, CDR2 FQGTGA. The CDR3 nucleotides are TGTGCCAGCAGCCAGGGGGGCCCCCGAGACGAGCAGTACTTC. Translation gives CASSQGGPRDEQYF.

The J gene is TRBJ2-7, the V gene TRBV28, with 10 bases lining up with TRBD2. Trimming at V came to 2 bases and at J to 9 bases, leaving 7 bases not matched to a gene. Germline V gene sequence: CDR1 MDHEN, CDR2 SYDVKM. The CDR3 extends over 14 amino acids. CDR3 DNA: TGTGCCAGCAGTTTAATCGGAGCGGGAGGGCCGCAGTACTTC. This sequence encodes CASSLIGAGGPQYF.

The rearrangement links TRBV6-6 to TRBJ2-5, with a weak D call TRBD1 (5 bases). CDR3 length equals 14 residues. Germline CDR1 reads MNHNY; CDR2 reads SVGAGI (reference sequence). The V end was cut by 4 bases, the J end by 2 bases, with 11 bases between. CDR3 loop: CASSSRVEQETQYF. The DNA for the CDR3 is TGTGCCAGCAGTTCCAGGGTCGAGCAAGAGACCCAGTACTTC.

This clone was counted only a few times. The V and J genes are TRBV2 and TRBJ2-3; unclear D gene. The CDR3 runs to 14 residues. Germline-derived CDR1 and CDR2 are SNHLY and FYNNEI. Trimming pared 6 bases from V and 2 bases from J, leaving 12 bases between. CDR3 in DNA: TGTGCCAGCAGAATGAGCCTGTACACAGATACGCAGTATTTT. Protein: CASRMSLYTDTQYF.

This clone came up a few times. The same CDR3 also results from other DNA sequences found in this sample. The rearrangement uses TRBV29-1 and TRBJ2-2; D gene uncertain. This CDR3 is built from 14 residues. With 4 bases removed from V and 1 base from J, the gap between germline ends came to 10 bases. The V gene's germline CDR1 is SQVTM and CDR2 ANQGSEA. CDR3 sequence reads: CSVGTYRNTGELFF. CDR3 DNA sequence: TGCAGCGTTGGGACCTACAGGAACACCGGGGAGCTGTTTTTT.

Notes on this clone: Distinct nucleotide sequences in the sample also encode this CDR3. This rearrangement joins TRBV9 to TRBJ1-3; the match to TRBD1 covers 9 bases. The length of the CDR3 is 15 residues. Germline CDR1 reads SGDLS; CDR2 reads YYNGEE. V lost 0 bases to trimming and J lost 4 bases; unmatched junction nucleotides: 2. CDR3 coding DNA: TGTGCCAGCAGCGTAGGGACAGGGGTAGGAAACACCATATATTTT. Translation: CASSVGTGVGNTIYF.

This clone has a single count. J is TRBJ2-7 and V is TRBV5-5, with D perhaps matching TRBD2 (6 bases). The CDR3 spans 15 residues. The V and J ends lost 0 bases and 2 bases respectively, with 12 bases between them. The germline gives CDR1 SGHKS, CDR2 YYEKEE (reference sequence). The CDR3 DNA reads TGTGCCAGCAGCTTGGTGGTTAGCGGAACCTACGAGCAGTACTTC. The encoded protein is CASSLVVSGTYEQYF.

Note on this clone: Sequence at one end of the junction differs from germline and may be a read error. V and J are TRBV5-1 and TRBJ2-3; TRBD2 aligns across 13 bases. The CDR3 totals 16 residues. Germline V gene sequence: CDR1 SGHRS, CDR2 YFSETQ. CDR3 sequence reads: CASSPPGLAGTGTQYF. The CDR3 region has the DNA TGCGCCAGCAGCCCACCGGGACTAGCGGGGACAGGTACGCAGTATTTT.

The rearrangement uses TRBV6-6 and TRBJ2-7; D uncertain. Germline V gene data show CDR1 as MNHNY and CDR2 as SVGAGI (reference sequence). V gave up 0 bases and J gave up 7 bases, with 19 bases separating them. This CDR3 has 16 amino acids. CDR3 in DNA: TGTGCCAGCAGTTACTCCTGGTCGTCAACTTTGGTGGAGCAGTACTTC. It specifies CASSYSWSSTLVEQYF.

This clone appeared once. V and J are TRBV7-6 and TRBJ2-5; 8 bases align to TRBD2. The CDR3 covers 18 residues. Trimming at V came to 4 bases and at J to 4 bases, leaving 17 bases not matched to a gene. CDR1 and CDR2 (germline): SGHVS, FNYEAQ. The CDR3 sequence: CASSSPQGAGELGETQYF. The CDR3 DNA sequence: TGTGCCAGCAGCTCCCCACAGGGAGCGGGAGAGTTGGGAGAGACCCAGTACTTC.

The chain has TRBV19 and TRBJ1-3; TRBD1 matches 9 bases. Trimming cost V 5 bases and J 3 bases; bases outside gene matches: 8. The germline gives CDR1 LNHDA, CDR2 SQIVND (reference sequence). This CDR3 comprises 16 residues. CDR3 region: CASSPDRGDLGNTIYF. CDR3 sequence (DNA): TGTGCCAGTAGTCCGGACAGGGGCGACCTTGGAAACACCATATATTTT.

This clone was found a few times. The J gene is TRBJ1-6, the V gene TRBV30; D ambiguous. CDR1 is GTSNPN and CDR2 is SVGIG in the germline V gene (reference sequence). The CDR3 has 17 amino acids. V was pared by 1 base and J by 0 bases, with 13 bases between. The CDR3 loop reads CAWSGGLLSSYNSPLHF. The CDR3 coding sequence is TGTGCCTGGAGTGGAGGACTCCTGAGCTCCTATAATTCACCCCTCCACTTT.

This clone was picked up a small number of times. This chain joins TRBV5-1 and TRBJ2-7; TRBD2 might be the D (5 bases). The CDR3 has 14 residues. V shed 0 bases and J shed 7 bases, with 14 bases lying between them. From germline, CDR1 is SGHRS and CDR2 YFSETQ. CDR3 sequence (DNA): TGCGCCAGCAGCTTGGTTTCTAGCCCGCGAGAGCAGTACTTC. Its protein is CASSLVSSPREQYF.

A remark on this clone: One base away lies a much larger clone, so this may be a sequencing read error. The genes are TRBV9 and TRBJ1-1; no firm D call. This CDR3 spans 15 amino acids. Germline lookup yields CDR1 SGDLS and CDR2 YYNGEE. The CDR3 nucleotides read TGTGCCGGCAGCCCCAGCGGGCCTACGAACACTGAAGCTTTCTTT. It codes for CAGSPSGPTNTEAFF.

This clone has a handful of counts. The chain employs TRBV18 and TRBJ2-1; 7 bases agree with TRBD2. This CDR3 region has 14 residues. V lost 4 bases to trimming and J lost 5 bases; unmatched junction nucleotides: 5. The germline V gene has CDR1 KGHSH and CDR2 LQKENI. CDR3 coding DNA: TGTGCCAGCTCACAGGCGGCGGGGGACAATGAGCAGTTCTTC. It specifies CASSQAAGDNEQFF.

J is TRBJ2-7 and V is TRBV9; 7 nucleotides match TRBD2. V was clipped by 4 bases and J by 9 bases; unmatched bases: 19. The CDR3 is 16 amino acids. CDR1 is SGDLS and CDR2 is YYNGEE in the germline V gene. Written as DNA, the CDR3 is TGTGCCAGCAGCCAGCGAGGGACCGGGAGGACCGAAAGGCAGTACTTC. Its protein is CASSQRGTGRTERQYF.

This clone was seen only a few times. The chain joins TRBV2 to TRBJ2-1, with unresolved D. CDR3 length: 12 amino acids. The V gene lost 1 base and the J gene lost 5 bases, with 3 bases spanning the gap. Germline assignment: CDR1 SNHLY and CDR2 FYNNEI. CDR3 sequence: CASSEDHNEQFF. The CDR3 bases are TGTGCCAGCAGTGAAGATCACAATGAGCAGTTCTTC. The variable domain in full, completed from reference TRBV2 and TRBJ2-1, reads EPEVTQTPSHQVTQMGQEVILRCVPISNHLYFYWYRQILGQKVEFLVSFYNNEISEKSEIFDDQFSVERPDGSNFTLKIRSTKLEDSAMYFCASSEDHNEQFFGPGTRLTVL.

V and J are TRBV7-9 and TRBJ1-4; perhaps TRBD1 as D (5 bases). The germline gives CDR1 SEHNR, CDR2 FQNEAQ (reference sequence). CDR3 length: 16 amino acids. Trimming removed 1 base from V and 8 bases from J, with 17 bases in between. CDR3 bases: TGTGCCAGCAGCTTAGAATACCAGGGCGGGGGAGAAAAACTGTTTTTT. Its translation is CASSLEYQGGGEKLFF.

The chain links TRBV2 to TRBJ2-3; D is unclear. Trimming stripped 9 bases from V and 8 bases from J, with 15 bases between. The CDR3 runs to 12 residues. Germline V CDR1 and CDR2: SNHLY, FYNNEI. The CDR3, as DNA: TGTGCCAGTCGTGGCGCGGACGCTACGCAGTATTTT. This codes for CASRGADATQYF.

The CDR3 DNA reads TGTGCCTGGAGTCGGGGACAGGGCGATGGCTACACCTTC. Amino acid sequence: CAWSRGQGDGYTF. The chain employs TRBV30 and TRBJ1-2; 9 bases agree with TRBD1. Germline loops: CDR1 GTSNPN, CDR2 SVGIG (reference sequence). J was trimmed by 6 bases and V by 2 bases; bases with no gene match: 4. The CDR3 extends over 13 amino acids.

In this sample, this clone turned up a few times. The V gene is TRBV7-9, the J gene TRBJ1-1; 7 bases fit TRBD1. V shed 5 bases, J shed 0 bases, and the junction held 9 bases outside the gene matches. Germline loops: CDR1 SEHNR, CDR2 FQNEAQ (reference sequence). CDR3 length equals 16 residues. The CDR3 here is CASSRPGQTMNTEAFF. The CDR3 coding sequence is TGTGCCAGCAGCCGACCGGGACAGACCATGAACACTGAAGCTTTCTTT.